This note documents a single T cell receptor (beta chain) sequence. The data derive from a study of OX40 agonist ivuxolimab in advanced cancers. This CDR3 has 16 amino acids. With 1 base removed from V and 6 bases from J, the gap between germline ends came to 16 bases. CDR1 KGHSH and CDR2 LQKENI come from the germline V gene. Profiling relied on immunoSEQ multiplex PCR, and the TCRdb table lists in-frame clones only, not all of them. Of roughly 73,000 clones in the sample, around 88% were seen once. The source is an adult with an advanced solid tumor such as melanoma, head and neck, liver or kidney cancer. The chain employs TRBV18 and TRBJ1-5; perhaps TRBD1 as D (5 bases). The sequencing here drew on CD4+ or CD8+ T cells sorted from blood, taken in a trial of the OX40 agonist ivuxolimab. Written as DNA, the CDR3 is TGTGCCAGCTCACCACAACAGGTGGGGACCGGTCAGCCCCAGCATTTT. Amino acids: CASSPQQVGTGQPQHF.